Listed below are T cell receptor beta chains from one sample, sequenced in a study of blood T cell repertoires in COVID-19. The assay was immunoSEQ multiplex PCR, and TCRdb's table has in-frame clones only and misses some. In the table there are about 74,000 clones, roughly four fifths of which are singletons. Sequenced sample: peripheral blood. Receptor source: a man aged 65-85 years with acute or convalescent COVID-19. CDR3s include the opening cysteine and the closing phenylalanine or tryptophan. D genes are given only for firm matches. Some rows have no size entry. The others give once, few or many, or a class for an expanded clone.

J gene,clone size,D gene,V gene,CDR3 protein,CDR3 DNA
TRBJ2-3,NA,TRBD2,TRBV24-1,CATRGAGLAGVADTQYF,TGTGCCACCAGAGGTGCGGGGCTAGCGGGAGTAGCAGATACGCAGTATTTT
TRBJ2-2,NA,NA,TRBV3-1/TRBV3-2,CASRSGELFF,TGTGCCAGCAGGAGCGGGGAGCTGTTTTTT
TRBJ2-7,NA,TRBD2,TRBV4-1,CARISLAEAYEQYF,TGCGCCAGAATCAGCCTAGCGGAGGCCTACGAGCAGTACTTC
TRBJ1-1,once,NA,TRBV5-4,CAMAPAPDANTEAFF,TGTGCCATGGCCCCAGCGCCAGACGCGAACACTGAAGCTTTCTTT
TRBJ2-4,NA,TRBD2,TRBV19,CASEGGTSGSGNIQYF,TGTGCCAGCGAGGGGGGGACTAGCGGGAGTGGGAACATTCAGTACTTC
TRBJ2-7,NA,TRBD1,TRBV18,CASSRDREDEQYF,TGTGCCAGCTCCCGGGACAGGGAGGACGAGCAGTACTTC
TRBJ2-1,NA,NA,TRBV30,CAWSVLGSSYNEQFF,TGTGCCTGGAGTGTCTTGGGGAGCTCCTACAATGAGCAGTTCTTC
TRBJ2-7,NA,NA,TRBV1,CTSSQDEREGSYEQYF,TGCACCAGCAGCCAAGATGAGCGGGAAGGCTCCTACGAGCAGTACTTC
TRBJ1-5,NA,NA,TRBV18,CASSPPKAPGGNQPQHF,TGTGCCAGCTCACCACCGAAGGCCCCGGGGGGCAATCAGCCCCAGCATTTT
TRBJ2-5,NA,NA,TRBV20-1,CSALYWETQYF,TGCAGTGCTCTCTATTGGGAGACCCAGTACTTC
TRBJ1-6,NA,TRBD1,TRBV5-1,CASSLGGLGSPLHF,TGCGCCAGCAGCTTAGGGGGCCTAGGGTCACCCCTCCACTTT
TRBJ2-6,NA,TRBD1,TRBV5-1,CASNKDRGGQRANVLTF,TGCGCCAGCAACAAAGACAGGGGGGGCCAGAGGGCCAACGTCCTGACTTTC
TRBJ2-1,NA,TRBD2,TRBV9,CASSDSGRAYNEQFF,TGTGCCAGCAGTGACAGCGGGAGGGCCTACAATGAGCAGTTCTTC
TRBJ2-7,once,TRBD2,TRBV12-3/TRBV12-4,CASSSVGRGEQYF,TGTGCCAGCAGTTCCGTCGGGAGGGGAGAGCAGTACTTC
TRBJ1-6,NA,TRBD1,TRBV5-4,CASSLVSGGGNSPLHF,TGTGCCAGCAGCTTGGTTTCAGGGGGCGGAAATTCACCCCTCCACTTT
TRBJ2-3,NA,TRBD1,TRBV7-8,CASSAGQGSRTDTQYF,TGTGCCAGCAGCGCCGGACAGGGGAGTAGAACAGATACGCAGTATTTT
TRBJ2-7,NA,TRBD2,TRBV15,CATSRETGGRAYEQYF,TGTGCCACCAGCAGAGAAACGGGCGGGAGGGCCTACGAGCAGTACTTC
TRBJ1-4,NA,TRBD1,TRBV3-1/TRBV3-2,CASSLWDRDEKLFF,TGTGCCAGCAGCCTGTGGGACAGGGACGAAAAACTGTTTTTT
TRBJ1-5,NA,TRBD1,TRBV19,CASSASQGARGNQPQHF,TGTGCCAGTAGTGCGTCACAGGGGGCGCGTGGCAATCAGCCCCAGCATTTT
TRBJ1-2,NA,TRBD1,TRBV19,CASSPQGAPVYGYTF,TGTGCCAGTAGTCCCCAGGGGGCCCCCGTCTATGGCTACACCTTC
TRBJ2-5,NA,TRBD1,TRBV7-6,CASSLGQGLQETQYF,TGTGCCAGCAGCTTAGGACAGGGTTTACAAGAGACCCAGTACTTC
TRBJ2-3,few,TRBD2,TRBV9,CASSKGTSGNTQYF,TGTGCCAGCAGCAAAGGGACTAGCGGGAATACGCAGTATTTT
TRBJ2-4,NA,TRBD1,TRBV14,CASSQAGTGTLLAKNIQYF,TGTGCCAGCAGCCAAGCGGGGACAGGAACCTTACTAGCCAAAAACATTCAGTACTTC
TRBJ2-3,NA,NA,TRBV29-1,CSVGGLRKDRTDTQYF,TGCAGCGTTGGGGGGCTACGAAAGGACCGCACAGATACGCAGTATTTT
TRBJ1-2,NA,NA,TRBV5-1,CASSLGSVDSRGGYTF,TGCGCCAGCAGCTTGGGTTCGGTCGACTCCCGCGGAGGCTACACCTTC
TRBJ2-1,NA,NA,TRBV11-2,CASSIRSNEQFF,TGTGCCAGCAGCATACGGAGCAATGAGCAGTTCTTC
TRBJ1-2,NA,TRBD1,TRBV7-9,CASSSEGQDYGYTF,TGTGCCAGCAGCTCAGAGGGACAGGACTATGGCTACACCTTC
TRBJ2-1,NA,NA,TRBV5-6,CASSLFRANEQFF,TGTGCCAGCAGCTTGTTCAGGGCCAATGAGCAGTTCTTC